The subject of this entry is one TCR beta chain. Its antigen remains unidentified. Between the trimmed V and J ends, which lost 1 base and 10 bases, there was a span of 11 bases. Germline loops: CDR1 SGHTA, CDR2 FQGNSA. This CDR3 region has 13 residues. This record belongs to a study of OX40 agonist ivuxolimab in advanced cancers. Study-level points and caveats: With doses of 0.1-3.0 mg/kg, partial responders showed among the lowest clonal expansion.

Patients were excluded for autoimmune disease history or systemic immunosuppression. The table came from immunoSEQ multiplex PCR; TCRdb's copy has only in-frame clones and leaves some out. This sample carries tens of thousands of clones, roughly 78% of them seen once, and the ten largest clones take roughly a tenth. Sequenced here: CD4+ or CD8+ T cells sorted from blood, sampled in a trial of the OX40 agonist ivuxolimab. The V and J genes are TRBV7-2 and TRBJ2-1; tentative D call: TRBD2 (5 bases). The receptor was derived from an adult with an advanced solid tumor such as melanoma, head and neck, liver or kidney cancer. The CDR3 spells CASSLGPEREQFF. The CDR3 nucleotides are TGTGCCAGCAGCTTAGGACCAGAGCGGGAGCAGTTCTTC.